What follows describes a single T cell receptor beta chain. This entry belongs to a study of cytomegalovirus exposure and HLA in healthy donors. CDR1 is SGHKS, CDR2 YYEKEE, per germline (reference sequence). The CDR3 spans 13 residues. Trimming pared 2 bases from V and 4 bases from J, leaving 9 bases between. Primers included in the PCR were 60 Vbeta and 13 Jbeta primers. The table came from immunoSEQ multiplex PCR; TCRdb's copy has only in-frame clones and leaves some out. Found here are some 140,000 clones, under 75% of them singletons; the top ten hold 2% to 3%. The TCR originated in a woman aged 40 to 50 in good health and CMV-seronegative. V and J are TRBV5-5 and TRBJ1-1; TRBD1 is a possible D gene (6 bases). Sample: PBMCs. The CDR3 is CASSFNRATEAFF. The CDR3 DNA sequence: TGTGCCAGCAGCTTTAACAGGGCCACTGAAGCTTTCTTT.